These T cell receptor beta chains were read from a single sample in a study of CD8+CD57+ T cells in acquired aplastic anemia. One entry per CDR3 protein, called by TCRdb with MiXCR from the reads. The data show 150,000 to 200,000 distinct CDR3 sequences, roughly 63% seen once. Sequencing was done on a sample of sorted CD4+, CD8+, or CD8+CD57+ T cells (not recorded which) from PBMCs. Every receptor here comes from a human donor with aplastic anemia. Each CDR3 is given with its conserved first and last residue. A D gene is named only where the DNA matches it firmly. Not all rows give a size; the values are once, few, many and, for expanded clones, a class.

j_call v_call clone_size d_call cdr3_nt cdr3_aa
TRBJ2-5 TRBV11-2 many . TGTGCCAGCAGCTTAGATCCTTACGGCGGAGCTCAAGAGACCCAGTACTTC CASSLDPYGGAQETQYF
TRBJ1-4 TRBV20-1 . TRBD1 TGCAGTGCTAGTCCCGGGACAGGCGAAAAACTGTTTTTT CSASPGTGEKLFF
TRBJ2-5 TRBV2 . TRBD1 TGTGCAAGCAGAGGGACAGGGGGGCGATCAATCCAAGAGACCCAGTACTTC CASRGTGGRSIQETQYF
TRBJ1-2 TRBV29-1 . . TGCAGCGTCGCCACCGGGGGCTATGGCTACACCTTC CSVATGGYGYTF
TRBJ1-1 TRBV20-1 . . TGCAGTGCCGACGACGGGACGGTTAACACTGAAGCTTTCTTT CSADDGTVNTEAFF
TRBJ2-3 TRBV20-1 . . TGCAGTGCTAGATTGCGGGGTCCCACAGATACGCAGTATTTT CSARLRGPTDTQYF
TRBJ1-2 TRBV20-1 few . TGCAGTGCTAGGACAGATAAGGGAGGCTATGGCTACACCTTC CSARTDKGGYGYTF
TRBJ1-2 TRBV24-1 many . TGTGCCACCAGTGACCTAGGACAGAGGGGTGGCTACACCTTC CATSDLGQRGGYTF
TRBJ1-2 TRBV20-1 . TRBD1 TGCAGTGCCAGGGACAGCGATGGCTACACCTTC CSARDSDGYTF
TRBJ2-3 TRBV5-1 once TRBD2 TGCGCCAGCGACCAGGCTAGCGGGGCGCAGGGTACGCAGTATTTT CASDQASGAQGTQYF
TRBJ2-1 TRBV13 . . TGTGCCAGCAGCTTAGGGCTAGGGGCCTACAATGAGCAGTTCTTC CASSLGLGAYNEQFF
TRBJ2-7 TRBV9 . . TGTGCCAGCAGTACTGGGAATTTTTACGAGCAGTACTTC CASSTGNFYEQYF
TRBJ2-7 TRBV15 . . TGTGCCACCAGCAGAGCCATTAACTACGAGCAGTACTTC CATSRAINYEQYF
TRBJ1-1 TRBV9 . . TGTGCCAGCAGCGTGGGGGTATCGGGTAATGAAGCTTTCTTT CASSVGVSGNEAFF
TRBJ2-1 TRBV12-3/TRBV12-4 few TRBD2 TGTGCCAGCAGTTTTGGGCGGGGGGGCCATGGGCAGTTCTTC CASSFGRGGHGQFF
TRBJ2-2 TRBV2 . . TGTGCCAGCAGTGCAAGTAGCGGAACGAACACCGGGGAGCTGTTTTTT CASSASSGTNTGELFF
TRBJ1-2 TRBV15 . TRBD1 TGTGCCACCAGCAGAGGCGGGACAGAGTTTAACTATGGCTACACCTTC CATSRGGTEFNYGYTF
TRBJ2-3 TRBV24-1 many TRBD2 TGTGCCACCGGCTTGCCTAGCGGGGGGGCGGACTCCACAGATACGCAGTATTTT CATGLPSGGADSTDTQYF
TRBJ1-5 TRBV20-1 . . TGCAGTGCTAGACAGGGCAATCAGCCCCAGCATTTT CSARQGNQPQHF
TRBJ1-3 TRBV7-6 . . TGTGCCAGCAGCACACCGAGGGGTCGGACCGGTACTGGAAACACCATATATTTT CASSTPRGRTGTGNTIYF
TRBJ2-1 TRBV4-1 . . TGCGCCAGCAGCCTCACAAGAAATGAGCAGTTCTTC CASSLTRNEQFF
TRBJ2-5 TRBV9 . . TGTGCCAGCAGCGTAGTCCCAGGGTCGGCTGAGACCCAGTACTTC CASSVVPGSAETQYF
TRBJ1-2 TRBV4-2 many . TGTGCCAGCAGCCAAGAGTTGGGGGCGCGAGGCTATGGCTACACCTTC CASSQELGARGYGYTF
TRBJ2-5 TRBV19 . TRBD2 TGTGCCAGTAGTGAAGGGGTTAGCGGGAGACCAACTCAAGAGACCCAGTACTTC CASSEGVSGRPTQETQYF
TRBJ1-1 TRBV5-1 many . TGCGCCAGCAGCTTGGTTTCGTCAAGCCACGTGAACACTGAAGCTTTCTTT CASSLVSSSHVNTEAFF
TRBJ2-7 TRBV7-9 . TRBD1 TGTGCCAGCAGCACGGGACAGGGCTACGAGCAGTACTTC CASSTGQGYEQYF
TRBJ1-5 TRBV2 . . TGTGCCAGCAGGCCCTTTAGCAATCATCCACAGCATTTT CASRPFSNHPQHF
TRBJ1-4 TRBV7-9 . . TGTGCCAGCAGCTTGTTTGGGGGGGAGGGAGAAAAACTGTTTTTT CASSLFGGEGEKLFF
TRBJ2-5 TRBV7-9 . TRBD1 TGTGCCAGCACCGACAGGGTTGGAGAGACCCAGTACTTC CASTDRVGETQYF
TRBJ2-1 TRBV19 . . TGTGCCAGTAGTATATGGGCAAATGAGCAGTTCTTC CASSIWANEQFF
TRBJ2-2 TRBV25-1 many . TGTGCCAGCAGTGACAGGGTTGGTATCGGGGAGCTGTTTTTT CASSDRVGIGELFF
TRBJ1-4 TRBV7-9 . TRBD1 TGTGCCAGCAGCTTATGGGGGACAGGTGAAAAACTGTTTTTT CASSLWGTGEKLFF
TRBJ1-5 TRBV24-1 few . TGTGCCACCAGTGATTATGGAAATCAGCCCCAGCATTTT CATSDYGNQPQHF
TRBJ1-2 TRBV7-9 . TRBD1 TGTGCCAGCAGCTTAGCCTCCGGGACAGCCCCCGGCTACACCTTC CASSLASGTAPGYTF
TRBJ2-5 TRBV14 . TRBD2 TGTGCCAGCAACCAATCACCCGGGGGACTAGCGGCCTTC CASNQSPGGLAAF
TRBJ2-7 TRBV29-1 few . TGCAGCGTTGAACGGGGGTTGGGTGAAGAGCAGTACTTC CSVERGLGEEQYF
TRBJ2-2 TRBV7-3 few . TGTGCCAGCAGCTTAATGGGGTTCACCGGGGAGCTGTTTTTT CASSLMGFTGELFF
TRBJ2-1 TRBV7-8 . . TGTGCCAGCAAGTTTGAGGGCTGGATCAGTGAGCAGTTCTTC CASKFEGWISEQFF
TRBJ2-7 TRBV7-8 . TRBD1 TGTGCCAGCAGCGCAATATCGGGACAGGGGCTCGAGCAGTACTTC CASSAISGQGLEQYF
TRBJ1-2 TRBV20-1 few . TGCAGTGCTAGAGATGGGGTTTCGGTAGGCTACACCTTC CSARDGVSVGYTF
TRBJ1-5 TRBV4-1 many . TGCGCCAGCAGCCCCGGGGACGGTAGCAATCAGCCCCAGCATTTT CASSPGDGSNQPQHF
TRBJ2-3 TRBV7-2 . TRBD2 TGTGCCAGCGGTAGAGCGGGGGGGGCCGGAGATACGCAGTATTTT CASGRAGGAGDTQYF
TRBJ1-2 TRBV7-8 few . TGTGCCAGCAGCACCAGGGCTGATGGCTACACCTTC CASSTRADGYTF